This TCR beta chain is drawn from a study of CD8+CD57+ T cells in acquired aplastic anemia. About the research overall: Average DNA yield from sorted CD4+ and CD8+ cells was 3.2 ug. Broader study findings: The same twenty-nine CD8+ CDR3 sequences occurred in patients and in controls. Significant differences in CD8+ Simpson's diversity were not observed between patients and controls.

Sequenced patients had shown CD8+CD57+ cell expansion by flow cytometry. All patients had severe acquired aplastic anemia. A note on this clonotype: The antigen remains unidentified.

Trimming took 7 bases from V and 2 from J, leaving 16 bases between them. Germline values: CDR1 ENHRY, CDR2 SYGVKD. The CDR3 has 15 amino acids. TCR beta VDJ and CDR3 profiles were obtained from a genomic DNA template. TCRdb re-called the reads with MiXCR, one entry per CDR3 protein. The table shows about 180,000 distinct CDR3 sequences, with about half occurring only once. V gene TRBV10-3 combines with J gene TRBJ2-3; D is uncertain. This clonotype originated in a human donor with aplastic anemia. Sequencing input: sorted CD4+, CD8+, or CD8+CD57+ T cells (not recorded which) from PBMCs. The CDR3 reads CAIKRSASLTDTQYF. CDR3 sequence (DNA): TGTGCCATCAAACGATCGGCCAGCCTCACAGATACGCAGTATTTT.